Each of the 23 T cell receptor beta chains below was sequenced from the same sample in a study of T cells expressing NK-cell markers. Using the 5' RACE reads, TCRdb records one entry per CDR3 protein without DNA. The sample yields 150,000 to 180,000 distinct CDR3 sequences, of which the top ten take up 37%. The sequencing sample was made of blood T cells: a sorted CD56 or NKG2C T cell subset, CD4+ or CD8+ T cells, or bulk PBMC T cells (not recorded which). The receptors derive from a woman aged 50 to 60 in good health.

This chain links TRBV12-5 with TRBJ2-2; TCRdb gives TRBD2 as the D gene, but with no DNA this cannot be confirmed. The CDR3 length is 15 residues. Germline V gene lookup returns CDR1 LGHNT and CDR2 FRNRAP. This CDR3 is CASGSSGGIPGELFF.

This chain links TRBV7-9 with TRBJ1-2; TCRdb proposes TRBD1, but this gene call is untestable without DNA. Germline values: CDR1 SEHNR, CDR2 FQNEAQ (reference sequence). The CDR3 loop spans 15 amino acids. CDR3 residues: CASSLISGDFLGYTF.

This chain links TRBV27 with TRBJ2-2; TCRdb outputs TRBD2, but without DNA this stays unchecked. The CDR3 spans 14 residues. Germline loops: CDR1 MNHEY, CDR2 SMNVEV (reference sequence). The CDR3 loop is CASSSQGPSGELFF.

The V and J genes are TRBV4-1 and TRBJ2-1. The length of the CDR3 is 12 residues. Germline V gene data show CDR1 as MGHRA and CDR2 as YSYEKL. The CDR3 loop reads CASSQVFQEQFF.

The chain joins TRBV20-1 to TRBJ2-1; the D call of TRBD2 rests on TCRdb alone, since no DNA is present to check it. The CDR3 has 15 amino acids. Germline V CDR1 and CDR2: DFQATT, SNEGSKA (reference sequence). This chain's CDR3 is CSAINSGGPDNEQFF.

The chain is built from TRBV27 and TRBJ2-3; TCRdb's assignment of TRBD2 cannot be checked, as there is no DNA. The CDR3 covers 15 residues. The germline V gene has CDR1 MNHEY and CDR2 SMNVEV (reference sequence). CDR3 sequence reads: CASSFQEVGTDTQYF.

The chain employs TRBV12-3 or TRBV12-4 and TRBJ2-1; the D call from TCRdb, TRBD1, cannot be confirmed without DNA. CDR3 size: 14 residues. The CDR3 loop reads CASSATSNRNEQFF.

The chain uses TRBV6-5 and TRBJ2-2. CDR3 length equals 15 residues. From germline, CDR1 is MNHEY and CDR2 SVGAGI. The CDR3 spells CASSYRGPDTGELFF.

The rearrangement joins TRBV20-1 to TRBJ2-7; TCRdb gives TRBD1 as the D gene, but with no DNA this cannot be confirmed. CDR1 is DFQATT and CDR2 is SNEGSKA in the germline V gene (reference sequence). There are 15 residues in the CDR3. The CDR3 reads CSARDSRTGDYEQYF.

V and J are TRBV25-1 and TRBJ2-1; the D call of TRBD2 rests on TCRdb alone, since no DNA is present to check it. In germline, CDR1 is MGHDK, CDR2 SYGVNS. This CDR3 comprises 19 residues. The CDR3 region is CASSEALAGGPGADNEQFF.

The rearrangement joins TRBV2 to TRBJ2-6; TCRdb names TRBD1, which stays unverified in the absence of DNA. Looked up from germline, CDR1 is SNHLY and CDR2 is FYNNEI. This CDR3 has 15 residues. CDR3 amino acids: CALLEGGSGANVLTF.

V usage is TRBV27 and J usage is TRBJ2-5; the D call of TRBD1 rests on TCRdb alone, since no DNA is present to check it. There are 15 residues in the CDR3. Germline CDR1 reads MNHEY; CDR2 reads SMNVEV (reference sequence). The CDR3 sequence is CAAGRPSQGQETQYF.

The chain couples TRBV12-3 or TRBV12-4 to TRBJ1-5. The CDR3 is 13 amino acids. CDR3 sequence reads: CASRVRRSQPQHF.

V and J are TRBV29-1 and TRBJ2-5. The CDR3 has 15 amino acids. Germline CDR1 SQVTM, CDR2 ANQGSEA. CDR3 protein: CSVEVSNPYQETQYF.

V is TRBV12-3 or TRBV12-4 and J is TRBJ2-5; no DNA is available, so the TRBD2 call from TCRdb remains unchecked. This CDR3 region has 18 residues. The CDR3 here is CASTESYPGGTLQETQYF.

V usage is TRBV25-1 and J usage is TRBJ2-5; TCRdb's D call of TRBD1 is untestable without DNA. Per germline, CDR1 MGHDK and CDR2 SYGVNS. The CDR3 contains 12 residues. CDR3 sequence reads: CASGQSQETQYF.

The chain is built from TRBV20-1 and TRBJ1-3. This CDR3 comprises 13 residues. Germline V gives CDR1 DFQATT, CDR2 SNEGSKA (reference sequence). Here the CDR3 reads CSATDLTGNTIYF.

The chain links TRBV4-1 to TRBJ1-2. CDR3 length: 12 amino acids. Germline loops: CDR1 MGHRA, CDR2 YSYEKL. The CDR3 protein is CASSQGQINCTF.

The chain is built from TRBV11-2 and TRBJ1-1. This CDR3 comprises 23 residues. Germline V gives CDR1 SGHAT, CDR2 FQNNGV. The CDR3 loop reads CASSLLGGLRGRRRGNANTEAFF.

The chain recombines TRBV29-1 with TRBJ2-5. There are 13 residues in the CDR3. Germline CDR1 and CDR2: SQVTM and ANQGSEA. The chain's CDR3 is CSVEDRRQETQYF.

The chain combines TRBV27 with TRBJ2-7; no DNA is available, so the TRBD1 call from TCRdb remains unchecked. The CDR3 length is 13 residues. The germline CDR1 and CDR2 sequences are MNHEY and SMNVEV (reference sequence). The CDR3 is CASSLDRDQEQYF.

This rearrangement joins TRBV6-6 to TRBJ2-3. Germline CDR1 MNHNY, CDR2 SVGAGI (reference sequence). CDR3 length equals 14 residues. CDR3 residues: CASSQTLVTDTQYF.

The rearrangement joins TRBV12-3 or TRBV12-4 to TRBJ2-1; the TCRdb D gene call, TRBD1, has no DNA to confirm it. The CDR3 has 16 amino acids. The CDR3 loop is CASSFLWTGPYNEQFF.